The 23 T cell receptor beta chains below come from one sample, sequenced in a study of T cell responses to AZD1222 COVID-19 vaccine. TCRdb's copy holds only in-frame clones and misses some; the assay was immunoSEQ multiplex PCR. The table shows some 110,000 clones, with about 91% occurring only once. The sequences come from peripheral blood, collected on day 0 of AZD1222 vaccination. Source of these receptors: an adult in good health.

CDR3 protein: CASSALTVMNTEAFF. CDR3 in DNA: TGTGCCAGCAGCGCGTTGACAGTGATGAACACTGAAGCTTTCTTT. This sequence joins TRBV9 and TRBJ1-1, with D possibly being TRBD1 (5 bases). The CDR3 has 15 residues. Trimming took off 3 bases at V and 0 bases at J, with 12 bases between the two ends. Germline assignment: CDR1 SGDLS and CDR2 YYNGEE.

The V gene is TRBV7-3, the J gene TRBJ2-4; TRBD2 agrees at 8 bases. J lost 7 bases, V lost 5 bases, and 10 bases had no gene match. This CDR3 contains 15 residues. In germline, CDR1 is SGHTA, CDR2 FQGTGA. Here the CDR3 DNA reads TGTGCCAGCAGCGCCGGAGGGACTAGGGGGAACATTCAGTACTTC. It specifies CASSAGGTRGNIQYF.

The genes are TRBV6-5 and TRBJ2-1; 7 nucleotides agree with TRBD2. V lost 2 bases to trimming and J lost 4 bases; unmatched junction nucleotides: 5. The germline V gene has CDR1 MNHEY and CDR2 SVGAGI. This CDR3 spans 15 amino acids. The DNA for the CDR3 is TGTGCCAGCAGTTACACGGCTAGCGGATACAATGAGCAGTTCTTC. It translates to CASSYTASGYNEQFF.

The J gene is TRBJ2-4, the V gene TRBV30; the match to TRBD1 covers 9 bases. V was pared by 7 bases and J by 0 bases, with 4 bases of the junction left unmatched. Per germline, CDR1 GTSNPN and CDR2 SVGIG (reference sequence). The CDR3 length is 14 residues. The CDR3 protein is CAYNRGLAKNIQYF. DNA of the CDR3: TGTGCCTACAACAGGGGGCTAGCCAAAAACATTCAGTACTTC.

The chain couples TRBV18 to TRBJ1-4, with D possibly matching TRBD1 (5 bases). With 4 bases removed from V and 0 bases from J, the gap between germline ends came to 15 bases. Germline values: CDR1 KGHSH, CDR2 LQKENI. The CDR3 consists of 17 residues. The CDR3 sequence: CASSQSRGDATNEKLFF. CDR3 sequence (DNA): TGTGCCAGCTCACAGTCTCGGGGGGACGCAACTAATGAAAAACTGTTTTTT.

The chain has TRBV24-1 and TRBJ2-7; the match to TRBD1 covers 10 bases. The junction had 3 bases not matched to a gene; V was cut back by 2 bases and J by 0 bases. Germline V gene sequence: CDR1 KGHDR, CDR2 SFDVKD. This CDR3 has 16 residues. CDR3 nucleotides: TGTGCCACCAGTGATTACGGGACAGGGGCCTCCTACGAGCAGTACGTC. Its translation is CATSDYGTGASYEQYV.

V and J are TRBV6-2 or TRBV6-3 and TRBJ2-5; D call uncertain. The CDR3 totals 12 residues. Germline CDR1 and CDR2: MNHEY and SVGEGT. The V end was cut by 6 bases, the J end by 5 bases, with 10 bases between. The CDR3 loop reads CASRYPDETQYF. In DNA form, the CDR3 reads TGTGCCAGCAGGTACCCGGACGAGACCCAGTACTTC.

The table lists this clone with a count of one. The V and J genes are TRBV4-3 and TRBJ1-5; no definite D call. The V gene lost 1 base and the J gene lost 6 bases, with 7 bases spanning the gap. Germline assignment: CDR1 LGHNA and CDR2 YSLEER. The length of the CDR3 is 13 residues. CDR3 loop: CASSQVGGQPQHF. Here the CDR3 DNA reads TGCGCCAGCAGCCAAGTGGGTGGTCAGCCCCAGCATTTT.

The chain couples TRBV21-1 to TRBJ2-4; TRBD2 is the table's D call, not checked against the DNA. TRBV21-1 is a documented pseudogene. The CDR3 length is 18 residues. CDR3 DNA: TGTGCCAGCAGCCAAGGGGCTAGCGGGGAGCTAGCCAAAAACATTCAGTACTTC. It translates to CASSQGASGELAKNIQYF.

The rearrangement joins TRBV5-4 to TRBJ1-2, with TRBD1 as a possible D gene (6 bases). Germline CDR1 reads SGHNT; CDR2 reads YYREEE (reference sequence). Trimming pared 0 bases from V and 4 bases from J, leaving 16 bases between. The CDR3 contains 16 residues. The CDR3 is CASSLAGGGQFYGYTF. CDR3 bases: TGTGCCAGCAGCTTGGCCGGGGGGGGCCAATTCTATGGCTACACCTTC.

The chain joins TRBV5-6 to TRBJ1-3; possibly TRBD1 for D (6 bases). V shed 1 base and J shed 4 bases, with 9 bases lying between them. Germline CDR1 and CDR2: SGHDT and YYEEEE. This CDR3 is 14 amino acids long. CDR3 region: CASSLQGRGNTIYF. The CDR3 DNA reads TGTGCCAGCAGCTTGCAGGGGCGCGGAAACACCATATATTTT.

This sequence joins TRBV18 and TRBJ2-3; D unclear. The V gene lost 3 bases and the J gene lost 4 bases, with 8 bases spanning the gap. The CDR3 has 13 residues. Per germline, CDR1 KGHSH and CDR2 LQKENI. CDR3 DNA sequence: TGTGCCAGCTCACCTCGGGCAGCAGATACGCAGTATTTT. This translates into CASSPRAADTQYF.

This chain connects TRBV6-5 to TRBJ1-5, with D possibly being TRBD1 (6 bases). Germline-derived CDR1 and CDR2 are MNHEY and SVGAGI. V shed 8 bases and J shed 0 bases, with 11 bases lying between them. This CDR3 has 14 residues. The CDR3 spells CASWTAHSNQPQHF. In DNA form, the CDR3 reads TGTGCCAGCTGGACAGCACATAGCAATCAGCCCCAGCATTTT.

The rearrangement joins TRBV6-1 to TRBJ1-5; D is uncertain. Deletions cut 3 bases from V and 4 bases from J, with 4 bases between. The CDR3 is 12 amino acids. From germline, CDR1 is MNHNS and CDR2 SASEGT. CDR3 region: CASSDGNQPQHF. DNA for the CDR3: TGTGCCAGCAGTGACGGAAATCAGCCCCAGCATTTT.

The J gene is TRBJ2-1, the V gene TRBV2; 10 bases map to TRBD2. The CDR3 is 17 residues long. J gave up 4 bases and V 3 bases, and 9 bases lay outside the gene matches. CDR1 and CDR2 (germline): SNHLY, FYNNEI. CDR3 nucleotides: TGTGCCAGCAGTGAGGATTTCGGACTAGCGGTGTACAATGAGCAGTTCTTC. As protein: CASSEDFGLAVYNEQFF.

The chain is built from TRBV24-1 and TRBJ1-1; no firm D call. Germline-derived CDR1 and CDR2 are KGHDR and SFDVKD. Trimming shortened V by 3 bases and J by 2 bases, and 6 bases separated the two germline ends. The CDR3 sequence is 13 residues long. The CDR3: CATSDPPNTEAFF. The CDR3, as DNA: TGTGCCACCAGTGATCCCCCCAACACTGAAGCTTTCTTT.

The chain joins TRBV3-1 (or the pseudogene TRBV3-2) to TRBJ1-6, with a weak D call TRBD1 (6 bases). Germline loops: CDR1 LGHDT, CDR2 YNNKEL (reference sequence). Trimming took off 2 bases at V and 9 bases at J, with 11 bases between the two ends. The CDR3 is made up of 14 amino acids. CDR3 DNA: TGTGCCAGCAGCCAAAGGCAAGGGGGTTCACCCCTCCACTTT. This encodes CASSQRQGGSPLHF.

J is TRBJ1-3 and V is TRBV6-5; D perhaps matches TRBD1 (6 bases). V lost 8 bases and J 1 base, leaving 12 bases between the germline ends. Germline CDR1 is MNHEY and CDR2 is SVGAGI. CDR3 size: 14 residues. The CDR3 sequence: CASGLGGSGNTIYF. The CDR3 nucleotides read TGTGCCAGCGGCCTAGGGGGTTCTGGAAACACCATATATTTT.

This chain uses TRBV30 with TRBJ1-4, with a possible D match to TRBD1 (5 bases). The germline V gene has CDR1 GTSNPN and CDR2 SVGIG (reference sequence). The CDR3 has 13 residues. Trimming removed 0 bases at V and 8 bases at J, with 10 bases between. The CDR3 loop is CAWSVWGSEKLFF. The CDR3 nucleotides read TGTGCCTGGAGTGTATGGGGGTCAGAAAAACTGTTTTTT.

CDR3 in DNA: TGTGCCATCAGTGACGGACAGGGGGGCAATCAGCCCCAGCATTTT. Translated, it gives CAISDGQGGNQPQHF. The V call is TRBV10-3, the J call TRBJ1-5, with TRBD1 identical over 10 bases. Germline-derived CDR1 and CDR2 are ENHRY and SYGVKD. The CDR3 totals 15 residues. V was pared by 3 bases and J by 2 bases, with 1 base of the junction left unmatched.

This clone was detected only once. This rearrangement joins TRBV3-1 (or the pseudogene TRBV3-2) to TRBJ1-6; TRBD1 might be the D (6 bases). The germline V gene encodes CDR1 LGHDT and CDR2 YNNKEL (reference sequence). The CDR3 is 15 amino acids. Between the trimmed V and J ends, which lost 2 bases and 1 base, there was a span of 6 bases. The DNA for the CDR3 is TGTGCCAGCAGCCAACAGGGGTCCTATAATTCACCCCTCCACTTT. Translation: CASSQQGSYNSPLHF.

This rearrangement joins TRBV7-2 to TRBJ2-4; D call uncertain. CDR3 length: 13 amino acids. CDR1 and CDR2 from the germline V gene are SGHTA and FQGNSA. The ends were cut back, 1 base at V and 12 bases at J, with 13 bases in the middle. The CDR3 sequence is CASSLGWAENQYF. The CDR3 DNA follows: TGTGCCAGCAGCTTAGGGTGGGCCGAGAATCAGTACTTC.

This clone was seen a single time. V and J are TRBV6-5 and TRBJ1-2; D remains unclear. CDR3 length equals 15 residues. Trimming removed 0 bases at V and 4 bases at J, with 12 bases between. Germline assignment: CDR1 MNHEY and CDR2 SVGAGI. The CDR3: CASSYSRTELYGYTF. The CDR3 region has the DNA TGTGCCAGCAGTTACTCGAGGACGGAACTCTATGGCTACACCTTC.